The rows below give T cell receptor beta chains drawn from one sample of a study of CD8 T cells in Susac syndrome. Each CDR3 protein is one row after TCRdb ran MiXCR on the immunoSEQ multiplex PCR reads. The table shows about 200,000 distinct CDR3 sequences, with over 90% occurring only once. Sample: CD4+ T cells from PBMCs. The source of these receptors is a human donor with multiple sclerosis. Each CDR3 is given with its conserved first and last residue. D genes are given only for firm matches. Not every row has a clone size; where given, it reads once, few, many or a size class.

size,D,V,J,CDR3,DNA
NA,NA,TRBV7-3,TRBJ2-1,CASSPGMASRVF,TGTGCCAGCAGCCCTGGGATGGCTAGCCGGGTCTTC
NA,NA,TRBV6-5,TRBJ2-7,CASSVRGGEQYF,TGTGCCAGCAGTGTCAGGGGAGGCGAGCAGTACTTC
NA,NA,TRBV20-1,TRBJ1-5,CSARSSLGNQPQHF,TGCAGTGCTAGATCGAGCCTTGGCAATCAGCCCCAGCATTTT
NA,TRBD1,TRBV20-1,TRBJ2-5,CSARDRGETQYF,TGCAGTGCTCGGGACAGGGGAGAGACCCAGTACTTC
once,NA,TRBV16,TRBJ2-5,CASAPRTLSETQYF,TGTGCCAGCGCCCCGCGGACCCTGTCGGAGACCCAGTACTTC
NA,TRBD1,TRBV10-3,TRBJ2-3,CAISAQSHDRADTQYF,TGTGCCATCAGTGCCCAGAGCCACGACAGGGCAGATACGCAGTATTTT
NA,NA,TRBV3-1,TRBJ1-2,CASSQDFSGGNGYTF,TGTGCCAGCAGCCAAGATTTTTCGGGAGGCAATGGCTACACCTTC
NA,NA,TRBV7-9,TRBJ1-6,CASSGPGDSPLHF,TGTGCCAGCAGCGGCCCTGGGGATTCACCCCTCCACTTT
NA,TRBD1,TRBV12-3/TRBV12-4,TRBJ1-2,CASSTRQGKGYTF,TGTGCCAGCAGTACCCGACAGGGCAAGGGCTACACCTTC
NA,NA,TRBV18,TRBJ2-6,CASSPLESGGANVLTF,TGTGCCAGCTCACCGCTGGAAAGTGGCGGGGCCAACGTCCTGACTTTC